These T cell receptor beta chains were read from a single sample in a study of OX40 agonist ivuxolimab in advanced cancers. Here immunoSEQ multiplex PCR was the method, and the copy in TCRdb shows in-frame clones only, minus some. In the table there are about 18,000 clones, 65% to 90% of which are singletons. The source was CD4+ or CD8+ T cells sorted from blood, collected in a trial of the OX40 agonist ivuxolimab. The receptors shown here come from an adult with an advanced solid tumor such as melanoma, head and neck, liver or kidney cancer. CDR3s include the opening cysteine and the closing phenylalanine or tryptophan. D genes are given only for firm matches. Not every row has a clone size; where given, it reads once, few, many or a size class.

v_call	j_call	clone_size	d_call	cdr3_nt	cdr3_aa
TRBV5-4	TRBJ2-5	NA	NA	TGTGCCAGCAGCTTGCCTAGCGAGGAGACCCAGTACTTC	CASSLPSEETQYF
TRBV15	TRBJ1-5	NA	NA	TGTGCCACCAGCAGAGACCAGCTCAATCAGCCCCAGCATTTT	CATSRDQLNQPQHF
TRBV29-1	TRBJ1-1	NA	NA	TGCAGCGTTGTAGTGGGGGGAAGGGGCACTGAAGCTTTCTTT	CSVVVGGRGTEAFF
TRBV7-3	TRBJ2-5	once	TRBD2	TGTGCCAGCAGCCTACGGGCGGGGGACTATCGGGAGACCCAGTACTTC	CASSLRAGDYRETQYF
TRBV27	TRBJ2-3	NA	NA	TGTGCCAGCAGCACCCGGGCCTTTGATACGCAGTATTTT	CASSTRAFDTQYF
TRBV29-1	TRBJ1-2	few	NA	TGCAGCGCCGGAGAGGAGGTATATGGCTACACCTTC	CSAGEEVYGYTF
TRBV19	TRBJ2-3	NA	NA	TGTGCCAGTAACCCGGGCCCTACCCCGGCAGATACGCAGTATTTT	CASNPGPTPADTQYF
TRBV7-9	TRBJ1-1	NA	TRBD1	TGTGCCAGCAGCTCAACACCACAGGGGACCACTGAAGCTTTCTTT	CASSSTPQGTTEAFF
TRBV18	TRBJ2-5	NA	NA	TGTGCCAGCTCACCAGGGAAGCAGACCCAGTACTTC	CASSPGKQTQYF
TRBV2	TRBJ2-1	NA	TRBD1	TGTGCCAGCAGGAACCCGACCCCCGGGACAGGCAGAAACACCCAGTTCTTC	CASRNPTPGTGRNTQFF
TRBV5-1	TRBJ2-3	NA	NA	TGCGCCAGCAGCAGGGAGAGCAGGACAGATACGCAGTATTTT	CASSRESRTDTQYF
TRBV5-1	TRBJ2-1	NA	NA	TGCGCCAGCAGCAAGACCCCGGACTATGACTCCTACAATGAGCAGTTCTTC	CASSKTPDYDSYNEQFF
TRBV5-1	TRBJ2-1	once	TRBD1	TGCGCCAGCAGTCCAGACAGGGGGTTCTACAATGAGCAGTTCTTC	CASSPDRGFYNEQFF
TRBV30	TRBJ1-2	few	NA	TGTGCCTGGAGTCCGGGACTCTTATTGGGGCGCTATGGCTACACCTTC	CAWSPGLLLGRYGYTF
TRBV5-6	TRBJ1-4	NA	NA	TGTGCCAGCAGCTTTCGGACGGGACTAACTAATGAAAAACTGTTTTTT	CASSFRTGLTNEKLFF
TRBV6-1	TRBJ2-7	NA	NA	TGTGCCAGCAGTGAAACGGCGGCCTCCTACGAGCAGTACTTC	CASSETAASYEQYF
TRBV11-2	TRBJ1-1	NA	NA	TGTGCCAGCAGCCCCTACAGGCTAAACACTGAAGCTTTCTTT	CASSPYRLNTEAFF